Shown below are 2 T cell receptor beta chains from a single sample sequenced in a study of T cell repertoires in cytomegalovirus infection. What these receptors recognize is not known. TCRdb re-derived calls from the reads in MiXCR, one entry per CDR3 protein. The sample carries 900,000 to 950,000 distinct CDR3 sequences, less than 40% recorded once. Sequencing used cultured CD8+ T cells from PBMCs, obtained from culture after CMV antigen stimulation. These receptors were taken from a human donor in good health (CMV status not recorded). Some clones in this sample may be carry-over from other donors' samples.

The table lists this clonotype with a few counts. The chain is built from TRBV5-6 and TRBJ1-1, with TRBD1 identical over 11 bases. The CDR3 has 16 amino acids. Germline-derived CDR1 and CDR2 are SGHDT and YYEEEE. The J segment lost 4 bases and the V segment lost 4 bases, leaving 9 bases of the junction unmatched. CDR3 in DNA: TGTGCCAGCAGCCTCTGGACAGGGGGCGGCCGCACTGAAGCTTTCTTT. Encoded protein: CASSLWTGGGRTEAFF.

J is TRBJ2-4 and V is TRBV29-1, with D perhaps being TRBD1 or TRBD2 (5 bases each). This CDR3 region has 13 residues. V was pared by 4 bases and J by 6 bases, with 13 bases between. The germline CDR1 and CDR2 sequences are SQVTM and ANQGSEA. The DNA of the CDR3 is TGCAGCGTTGGGGACGGGGAATTAAACATTCAGTACTTC. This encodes CSVGDGELNIQYF.